One and the same sample provided the 30 T cell receptor beta chains below, sequenced in a study of blood T cell repertoires in COVID-19. Sequencing used immunoSEQ multiplex PCR; TCRdb keeps in-frame clones, though not all of them. Of tens of thousands of clones listed, approximately 80% are singletons. Specimen: peripheral blood. The receptor set was obtained from a man older than 75 with acute or convalescent COVID-19.

The chain couples TRBV6-1 to TRBJ2-7; D is perhaps TRBD2 (6 bases). The CDR3 is 14 residues long. The V end lost 5 bases, the J end lost 0 bases, and 11 bases lay between the germline ends. The germline gives CDR1 MNHNS, CDR2 SASEGT. The CDR3 spells CASSSPGLSYEQYF. For the CDR3, the DNA is TGTGCCAGCAGTTCCCCGGGACTCTCCTACGAGCAGTACTTC.

V is TRBV28 and J is TRBJ2-3; 8 bases align to TRBD1. The trim removed 6 bases at V and 0 bases at J, leaving 5 bases unmatched. CDR3 length: 15 amino acids. CDR1 is MDHEN and CDR2 is SYDVKM in the germline V gene. DNA for the CDR3: TGTGCCAGCAGCCCCTGGACAGGGAGCACAGATACGCAGTATTTT. Its protein is CASSPWTGSTDTQYF.

The V and J genes are TRBV5-1 and TRBJ1-1, with 8 bases that match TRBD1. The junction had 9 bases not matched to a gene; V was cut back by 0 bases and J by 2 bases. The CDR3 consists of 17 residues. CDR1 SGHRS and CDR2 YFSETQ come from the germline V gene. Written as DNA, the CDR3 is TGCGCCAGCAGCTTGGGACCGGGACAGGAAGCAAACACTGAAGCTTTCTTT. Protein: CASSLGPGQEANTEAFF.

This chain links TRBV12-3 or TRBV12-4 with TRBJ2-7; D remains unclear. The CDR3 has 12 amino acids. V was shortened by 3 bases and J by 3 bases, with 6 bases between the two germline ends. The CDR3: CASSFWSYEQYF. DNA of the CDR3: TGTGCCAGCAGTTTTTGGAGCTACGAGCAGTACTTC.

The V call is TRBV5-4, the J call TRBJ2-1, with 7 bases identical to TRBD2. The CDR3 has 16 residues. Germline CDR1 SGHNT, CDR2 YYREEE (reference sequence). V dropped 3 bases and J dropped 0; count of bases not matched to a gene: 6. CDR3 loop: CASSSSSGSSYNEQFF. The DNA of the CDR3 is TGTGCCAGCAGCTCGTCTAGCGGCAGCTCCTACAATGAGCAGTTCTTC.

The chain has TRBV6-5 and TRBJ1-5; D is possibly TRBD1 (6 bases). Germline V gene sequence: CDR1 MNHEY, CDR2 SVGAGI. The CDR3 covers 14 residues. The V end was cut by 6 bases, the J end by 4 bases, with 13 bases between. The CDR3 loop is CASRATQGNQPQHF. In DNA, the CDR3 is TGTGCCAGCAGGGCTACTCAGGGGAATCAGCCCCAGCATTTT.

The CDR3 DNA is TGTGCCAGCAGCCGCTACGGACAGGAACTTGCAACTAATGAAAAACTGTTTTTT. Residues: CASSRYGQELATNEKLFF. The V and J genes are TRBV4-2 and TRBJ1-4; 7 bases line up with TRBD1. Looked up from germline, CDR1 is LGHNA and CDR2 is YNFKEQ. V shed 4 bases, J shed 0 bases, and the junction held 11 bases outside the gene matches. This CDR3 is built from 18 residues.

The chain combines TRBV4-1 with TRBJ2-7, with 8 nucleotides matching TRBD1. The V segment lost 0 bases and the J segment 4 bases; nucleotides outside the gene matches: 8. CDR3 length: 16 amino acids. The germline CDR1 and CDR2 sequences are MGHRA and YSYEKL. The CDR3, as DNA: TGCGCCAGCAGCCAAGAAAGAGGCAGGGGGCTGTACGAGCAGTACTTC. Its translation: CASSQERGRGLYEQYF.

The CDR3 DNA follows: TGTGCCAGCAGACTCCTTAACACTGAAGCTTTCTTT. Translation: CASRLLNTEAFF. The V call is TRBV6-5, the J call TRBJ1-1; D unresolved. V was clipped by 6 bases and J by 2 bases, with 7 bases between them. This CDR3 comprises 12 residues. Germline V CDR1 and CDR2: MNHEY, SVGAGI.

This sequence joins TRBV6-4 and TRBJ1-1, with TRBD1 matching over 8 bases. Germline V gives CDR1 MRHNA, CDR2 SNTAGT. J lost 9 bases, V lost 2 bases, and 14 bases had no gene match. CDR3 size: 16 residues. The CDR3 loop is CASSDSGAGGPRKAFF. The CDR3 bases are TGTGCCAGCAGTGACAGCGGGGCAGGGGGCCCAAGGAAAGCTTTCTTT.

The rearrangement joins TRBV6-1 to TRBJ1-1, with D unclear. V was clipped by 1 base and J by 1 base, with 10 bases between them. The CDR3 loop spans 15 amino acids. CDR1 MNHNS and CDR2 SASEGT come from the germline V gene. The CDR3 region has the DNA TGTGCCAGCAGTGAAGGCCACCTCAGGAACACTGAAGCTTTCTTT. It specifies CASSEGHLRNTEAFF.

The chain recombines TRBV2 with TRBJ2-1, with 7 nucleotides matching TRBD2. The length of the CDR3 is 15 residues. CDR1 is SNHLY, CDR2 FYNNEI, per germline. V gave up 3 bases and J gave up 9 bases; unmatched junction bases: 11. The CDR3 coding sequence is TGTGCCAGCAGTGAGGTGGGAGGGAGGGCCAGTGAGCAGTTCTTC. Protein sequence: CASSEVGGRASEQFF.

V is TRBV28 and J is TRBJ2-3; TRBD1 matches at 8 bases. Germline CDR1 MDHEN, CDR2 SYDVKM. The CDR3 totals 15 residues. Trimming at V came to 4 bases and at J to 4 bases, leaving 7 bases not matched to a gene. CDR3 DNA: TGTGCCAGCAGTTCCCCAGGGGGCAGCGCAGATACGCAGTATTTT. This encodes CASSSPGGSADTQYF.

V and J are TRBV5-5 and TRBJ2-2; TRBD1 agrees at 9 bases. V lost 0 bases and J lost 1; bases outside the gene matches: 4. The CDR3 loop spans 17 amino acids. In germline, CDR1 is SGHKS, CDR2 YYEKEE (reference sequence). The CDR3 region has the DNA TGTGCCAGCAGCTTGGCCCCGGGACAGGGGAACACCGGGGAGCTGTTTTTT. Translating it yields CASSLAPGQGNTGELFF.

This clone came up a few times. CDR3 nucleotide sequence: TGTGCCAGCAGCAGAGGGTTGCGGCAGCCCCAGCATTTT. It is translated as CASSRGLRQPQHF. The chain uses TRBV28 and TRBJ1-5; no clear D. The CDR3 length is 13 residues. The V gene lost 6 bases and the J gene lost 7 bases, with 13 bases spanning the gap. Germline V CDR1 and CDR2: MDHEN, SYDVKM.

This clone was counted ten times or more. The chain has TRBV6-5 and TRBJ1-3; unclear D gene. Germline V CDR1 and CDR2: MNHEY, SVGAGI. The V and J ends lost 0 bases and 0 bases respectively, with 6 bases between them. This CDR3 comprises 15 residues. The CDR3 loop reads CASSYSRGSGNTIYF. The CDR3 DNA reads TGTGCCAGCAGTTACTCACGGGGCTCTGGAAACACCATATATTTT.

The chain uses TRBV2 and TRBJ1-4; TRBD1 agrees at 7 bases. The V gene's germline CDR1 is SNHLY and CDR2 FYNNEI. Germline trimming cut 8 bases from V and 6 bases from J; bases unmatched to any gene: 15. The length of the CDR3 is 16 residues. The CDR3 region has the DNA TGTGCCAGCTCAATCTCAGGGGGGTCGGTATATGAAAAACTGTTTTTT. This translates into CASSISGGSVYEKLFF.

The CDR3 DNA follows: TGTGCCAGTAGTATCCGGACTAGCGGGAGGGCTGGTGAGACCCAGTACTTC. Translating it yields CASSIRTSGRAGETQYF. The chain carries TRBV19 and TRBJ2-5; 15 bases map to TRBD2. With V trimmed by 3 bases and J by 5 bases, 7 bases remained unmatched. The CDR3 is 17 amino acids. CDR1 and CDR2 from the germline V gene are LNHDA and SQIVND (reference sequence). The complete variable domain, with remaining parts taken from reference TRBV19 and TRBJ2-5, reads DGGITQSPKYLFRKEGQNVTLSCEQNLNHDAMYWYRQDPGQGLRLIYYSQIVNDFQKGDIAEGYSVSREKKESFPLTVTSAQKNPTAFYLCASSIRTSGRAGETQYFGPGTRLLVL.

The genes are TRBV5-4 and TRBJ1-3; possibly TRBD1 for D (5 bases). The CDR3 has 16 amino acids. Germline CDR1 and CDR2: SGHNT and YYREEE (reference sequence). V lost 4 bases and J 0 bases, leaving 14 bases between the germline ends. The CDR3 loop reads CASSPIPGFSGNTIYF. The CDR3 nucleotides are TGTGCCAGCAGCCCAATTCCAGGGTTCTCTGGAAACACCATATATTTT.

This chain connects TRBV6-5 to TRBJ1-3; a weak D match, TRBD1 (5 bases). V lost 0 bases and J 4 bases, leaving 13 bases between the germline ends. The germline gives CDR1 MNHEY, CDR2 SVGAGI. The CDR3 loop spans 16 amino acids. The CDR3 is CASSYSNIGAGNTIYF. CDR3 in DNA: TGTGCCAGCAGTTACTCGAATATAGGGGCCGGAAACACCATATATTTT.

The chain combines TRBV7-2 with TRBJ1-2; 9 bases map to TRBD1. The CDR3 runs to 14 residues. The trim removed 7 bases at V and 3 bases at J, leaving 6 bases unmatched. In germline, CDR1 is SGHTA, CDR2 FQGNSA. The CDR3 spells CASTPTGGHYGYTF. CDR3 bases: TGTGCCAGCACCCCTACAGGGGGCCACTATGGCTACACCTTC.

This rearrangement joins TRBV19 to TRBJ2-2, with 10 bases fitting TRBD1. Germline values: CDR1 LNHDA, CDR2 SQIVND (reference sequence). V dropped 2 bases and J dropped 8; count of bases not matched to a gene: 5. The CDR3 extends over 15 amino acids. The CDR3 spells CASSISGTGVGELFF. Here the CDR3 DNA reads TGTGCCAGTAGTATATCGGGGACAGGGGTAGGGGAGCTGTTTTTT. Filled out from reference TRBV19 and TRBJ2-2, the complete variable domain reads DGGITQSPKYLFRKEGQNVTLSCEQNLNHDAMYWYRQDPGQGLRLIYYSQIVNDFQKGDIAEGYSVSREKKESFPLTVTSAQKNPTAFYLCASSISGTGVGELFFGEGSRLTVL.

This rearrangement joins TRBV5-1 to TRBJ2-3; 11 bases match TRBD1. Germline CDR1 reads SGHRS; CDR2 reads YFSETQ. Unmatched junction bases numbered 3, after V lost 4 bases and J lost 5 bases. This CDR3 is 14 amino acids long. CDR3 region: CASSPGQGVDTQYF. The CDR3 nucleotides read TGCGCCAGCAGCCCGGGACAGGGGGTAGATACGCAGTATTTT.

The chain recombines TRBV28 with TRBJ2-7; 7 nucleotides match TRBD2. This CDR3 has 14 residues. CDR1 is MDHEN, CDR2 SYDVKM, per germline. V lost 5 bases and J lost 3; bases outside the gene matches: 7. The CDR3, as DNA: TGTGCCAGCAGTCCGCAGGGCGGGGGCTACGAGCAGTACTTC. It yields the protein CASSPQGGGYEQYF.

This chain uses TRBV9 with TRBJ1-2; 7 bases are shared with TRBD1. Trimming took 4 bases from V and 1 from J; bases not matched to a gene: 1. The length of the CDR3 is 13 residues. Germline CDR1 and CDR2: SGDLS and YYNGEE. The CDR3: CASSRDSNYGYTF. Written as DNA, the CDR3 is TGTGCCAGCAGCCGGGACAGTAACTATGGCTACACCTTC.

The chain uses TRBV10-3 and TRBJ2-5; D possibly corresponds to TRBD1 (6 bases). The CDR3 runs 14 residues. Germline V lookup: CDR1 ENHRY, CDR2 SYGVKD. Deletions cut 5 bases from V and 2 bases from J, with 12 bases between. CDR3 loop: CAISPRTAQETQYF. In DNA, the CDR3 is TGTGCCATCAGTCCACGGACAGCTCAAGAGACCCAGTACTTC.

The chain links TRBV27 to TRBJ2-2; a weak D match, TRBD2 (7 bases). In germline, CDR1 is MNHEY, CDR2 SMNVEV (reference sequence). The V end lost 2 bases, the J end lost 3 bases, and 19 bases lay between the germline ends. The CDR3 runs 18 residues. The CDR3 loop is CASSLEGGAGVYTGELFF. The CDR3 DNA reads TGTGCCAGCAGTTTAGAAGGGGGGGCGGGAGTATACACCGGGGAGCTGTTTTTT.

V is TRBV12-3 or TRBV12-4 and J is TRBJ2-1, with D possibly matching TRBD1 (6 bases). The CDR3 contains 12 residues. V was clipped by 7 bases and J by 10 bases, with 14 bases between them. CDR3 nucleotides: TGTGCCAGCAATAAACAGGGCCGCGAGCAGTTCTTC. Protein: CASNKQGREQFF.

The V gene is TRBV6-2 or TRBV6-3, the J gene TRBJ1-5; 7 bases line up with TRBD1. Germline loops: CDR1 MNHEY, CDR2 SVGEGT. The trim removed 5 bases at V and 3 bases at J, leaving 4 bases unmatched. The CDR3 spans 14 residues. CDR3 in amino acids: CASSQTGNNQPQHF. CDR3 bases: TGTGCCAGCAGTCAGACAGGGAACAATCAGCCCCAGCATTTT.

V usage is TRBV18 and J usage is TRBJ2-7; 7 bases map to TRBD1. The CDR3 is 14 residues long. Trimming at V came to 3 bases and at J to 6 bases, leaving 8 bases not matched to a gene. Per germline, CDR1 KGHSH and CDR2 LQKENI. Written as DNA, the CDR3 is TGTGCCAGCTCACCCGCCGGGACAGCAGCCGAGCAGTACTTC. This translates into CASSPAGTAAEQYF.